This T cell receptor beta chain was sequenced for a study of cytomegalovirus exposure and HLA in healthy donors. PCR used 60 Vbeta primers and 13 Jbeta primers. Only in-frame clones appear in the TCRdb table, and some are missing; sequencing was by immunoSEQ multiplex PCR. The sample has about 140,000 clones; 70% to 80% are singletons. As regards this clone: Its antigen is not identified.

General study points: A later analysis linked a missense DCLRE1C variant to TCR beta V- and J-gene trimming. Cytomegalovirus-associated status was assigned to some 180 TCR beta chains. The study assumed roughly uniform donor sequencing depth for presence/absence analyses. As a later analysis revealed, the rate of TCR association differed by HLA locus, with DRB1 most and HLA-C fewest.

The sequence was obtained from a female donor in good health and CMV-seronegative. The specimen was PBMCs.

As DNA, the CDR3 is TGTGCCAGCAGCTTATCGGGGCGGGGGGGCCCACAAGAGACCCAGTACTTC. Its translation is CASSLSGRGGPQETQYF. The chain carries TRBV7-3 and TRBJ2-5, with 9 bases aligning to TRBD2. The CDR3 is 17 amino acids. Per the germline V gene, CDR1 is SGHTA and CDR2 is FQGTGA. After removal of 2 bases from V and 2 bases from J, the junction contained 9 bases not matched to a gene.